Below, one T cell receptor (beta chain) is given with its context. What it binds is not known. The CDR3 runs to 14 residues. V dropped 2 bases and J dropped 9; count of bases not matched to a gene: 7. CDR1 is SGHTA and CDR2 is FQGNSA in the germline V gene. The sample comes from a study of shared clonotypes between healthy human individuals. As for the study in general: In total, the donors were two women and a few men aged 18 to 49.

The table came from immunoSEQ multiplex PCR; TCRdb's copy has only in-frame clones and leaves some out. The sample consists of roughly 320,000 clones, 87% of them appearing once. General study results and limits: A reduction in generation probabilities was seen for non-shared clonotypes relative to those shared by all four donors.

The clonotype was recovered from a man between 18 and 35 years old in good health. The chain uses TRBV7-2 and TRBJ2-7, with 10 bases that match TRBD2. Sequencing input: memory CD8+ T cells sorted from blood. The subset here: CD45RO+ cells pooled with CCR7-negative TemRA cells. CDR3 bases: TGTGCCAGCAGCTTAAGGACTAGCGGTACGTGGCAGTACTTC. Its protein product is CASSLRTSGTWQYF.